These 3 T cell receptor beta chains were sequenced from one sample in a study of blood T cell repertoires in COVID-19. Profiled with immunoSEQ multiplex PCR; TCRdb holds only in-frame clones, not every one. The repertoire holds hundreds of thousands of clones, more than 85% seen once, with 0.75% to 1% in the top ten. The sequenced sample was peripheral blood. These receptor sequences come from a man aged 55 to 70 with COVID-19, enrolled during active disease.

The CDR3 protein is CASSHPGQGNEKLFF. As DNA, the CDR3 is TGTGCCAGCAGCCATCCGGGACAGGGTAATGAAAAACTGTTTTTT. V and J are TRBV3-1 (or the pseudogene TRBV3-2) and TRBJ1-4, with TRBD1 identical over 9 bases. Germline CDR1 and CDR2: LGHDT and YNNKEL (reference sequence). The CDR3 is 15 amino acids. The V gene end was trimmed by 3 bases and the J gene end by 4 bases; junction bases not matched to a gene: 3.

Points on this clone: Other DNA sequences of this sample code for an identical CDR3. The chain is built from TRBV6-1 and TRBJ2-7; a weak D match, TRBD1 (6 bases). CDR3 length: 13 amino acids. The germline CDR1 and CDR2 sequences are MNHNS and SASEGT. V was cut by 2 bases and J by 3 bases, with 8 bases left in between. The CDR3 is CASSERTDYEQYF. CDR3 DNA sequence: TGTGCCAGCAGTGAAAGGACAGACTACGAGCAGTACTTC.

The V gene is TRBV11-1, the J gene TRBJ1-1; D gene ambiguous. The CDR3 consists of 13 residues. From germline, CDR1 is SGHAT and CDR2 FQDESV (reference sequence). V lost 5 bases to trimming and J lost 2 bases, with 9 bases between them. DNA of the CDR3: TGTGCCAGCAGCGAGGGTTTAAACACTGAAGCTTTCTTT. Its translation: CASSEGLNTEAFF.